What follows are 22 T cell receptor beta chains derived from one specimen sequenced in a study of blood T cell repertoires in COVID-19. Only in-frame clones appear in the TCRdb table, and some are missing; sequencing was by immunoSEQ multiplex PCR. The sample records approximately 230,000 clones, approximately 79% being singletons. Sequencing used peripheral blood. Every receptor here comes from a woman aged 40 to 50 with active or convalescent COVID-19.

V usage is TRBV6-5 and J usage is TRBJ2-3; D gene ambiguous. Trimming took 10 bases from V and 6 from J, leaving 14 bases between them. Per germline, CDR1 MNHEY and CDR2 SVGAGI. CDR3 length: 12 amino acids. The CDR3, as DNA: TGTGCCACCTCCGCGGATGAGGATACGCAGTATTTT. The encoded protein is CATSADEDTQYF.

The CDR3 DNA is TGCAGCGTTGTAAGACAGGGAGACACTGAAGCTTTCTTT. This sequence encodes CSVVRQGDTEAFF. V is TRBV29-1 and J is TRBJ1-1; 7 bases align to TRBD1. Germline V lookup: CDR1 SQVTM, CDR2 ANQGSEA. The CDR3 length is 13 residues. Unmatched junction bases numbered 5, after V lost 4 bases and J lost 3 bases.

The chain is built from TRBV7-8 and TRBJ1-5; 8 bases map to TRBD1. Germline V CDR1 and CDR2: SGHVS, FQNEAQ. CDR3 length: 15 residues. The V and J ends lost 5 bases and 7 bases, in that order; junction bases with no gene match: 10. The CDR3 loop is CASSILQGVRQPQHF. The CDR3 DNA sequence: TGTGCCAGCAGCATTTTACAGGGGGTTAGACAGCCCCAGCATTTT.

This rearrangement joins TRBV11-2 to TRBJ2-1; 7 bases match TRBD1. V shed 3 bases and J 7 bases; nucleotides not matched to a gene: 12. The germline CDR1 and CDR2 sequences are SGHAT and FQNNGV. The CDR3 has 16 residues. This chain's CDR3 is CASSFTTGWALNEQFF. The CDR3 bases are TGTGCCAGCAGCTTTACGACAGGGTGGGCGTTAAATGAGCAGTTCTTC.

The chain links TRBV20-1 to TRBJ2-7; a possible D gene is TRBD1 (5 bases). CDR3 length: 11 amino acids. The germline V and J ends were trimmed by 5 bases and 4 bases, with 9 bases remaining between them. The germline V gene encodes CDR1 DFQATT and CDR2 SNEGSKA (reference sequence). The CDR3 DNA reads TGCAGTGCTCAGACAGATTACGAGCAGTACTTC. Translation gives CSAQTDYEQYF.

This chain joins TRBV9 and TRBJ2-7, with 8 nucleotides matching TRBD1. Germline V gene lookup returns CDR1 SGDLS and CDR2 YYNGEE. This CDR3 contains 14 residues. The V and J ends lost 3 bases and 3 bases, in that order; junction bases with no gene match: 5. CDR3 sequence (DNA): TGTGCCAGCAGCGCCGGACAGGGTTTCTACGAGCAGTACTTC. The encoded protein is CASSAGQGFYEQYF. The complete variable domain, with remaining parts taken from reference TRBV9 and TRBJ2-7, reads DSGVTQTPKHLITATGQRVTLRCSPRSGDLSVYWYQQSLDQGLQFLIQYYNGEERAKGNILERFSAQQFPDLHSELNLSSLELGDSALYFCASSAGQGFYEQYFGPGTRLTVT.

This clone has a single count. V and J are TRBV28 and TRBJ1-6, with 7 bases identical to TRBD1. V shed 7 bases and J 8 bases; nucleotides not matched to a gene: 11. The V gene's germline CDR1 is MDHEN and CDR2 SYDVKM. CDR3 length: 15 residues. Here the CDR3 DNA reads TGTGCCAGCACCACCCCTCAGGGGGACTATTCACCCCTCCACTTT. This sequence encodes CASTTPQGDYSPLHF.

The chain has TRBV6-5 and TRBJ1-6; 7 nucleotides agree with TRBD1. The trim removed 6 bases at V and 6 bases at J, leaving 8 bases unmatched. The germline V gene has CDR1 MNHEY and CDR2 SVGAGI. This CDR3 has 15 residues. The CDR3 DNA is TGTGCCAGCAGGGACAGGACAGGAGTTAATTCACCCCTCCACTTT. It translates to CASRDRTGVNSPLHF.

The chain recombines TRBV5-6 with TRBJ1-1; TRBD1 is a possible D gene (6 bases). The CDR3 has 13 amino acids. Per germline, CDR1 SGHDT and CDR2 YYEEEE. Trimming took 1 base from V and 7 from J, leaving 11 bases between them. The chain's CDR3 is CASSLTGSGEAFF. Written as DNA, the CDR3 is TGTGCCAGCAGCTTGACAGGGAGTGGTGAAGCTTTCTTT.

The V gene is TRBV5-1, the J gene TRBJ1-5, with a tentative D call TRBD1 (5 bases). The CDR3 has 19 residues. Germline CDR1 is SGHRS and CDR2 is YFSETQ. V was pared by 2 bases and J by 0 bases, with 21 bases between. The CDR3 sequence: CASSLDRLQAESSNQPQHF. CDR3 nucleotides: TGCGCCAGCAGCTTAGATCGTCTACAGGCCGAGAGTAGCAATCAGCCCCAGCATTTT. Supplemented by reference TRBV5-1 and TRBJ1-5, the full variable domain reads KAGVTQTPRYLIKTRGQQVTLSCSPISGHRSVSWYQQTPGQGLQFLFEYFSETQRNKGNFPGRFSGRQFSNSRSEMNVSTLELGDSALYLCASSLDRLQAESSNQPQHFGDGTRLSIL.

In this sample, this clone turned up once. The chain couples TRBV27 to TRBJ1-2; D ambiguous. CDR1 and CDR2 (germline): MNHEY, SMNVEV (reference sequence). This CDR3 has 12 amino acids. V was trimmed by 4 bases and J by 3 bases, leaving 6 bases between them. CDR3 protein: CASSSSDYGYTF. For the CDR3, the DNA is TGTGCCAGCAGTTCCTCCGACTATGGCTACACCTTC.

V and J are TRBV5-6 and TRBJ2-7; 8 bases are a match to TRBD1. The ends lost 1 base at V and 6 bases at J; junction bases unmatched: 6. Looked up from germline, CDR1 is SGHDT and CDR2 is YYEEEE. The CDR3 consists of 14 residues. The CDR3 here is CASSLPGQAGEQYV. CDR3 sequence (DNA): TGTGCCAGCAGCTTGCCGGGACAGGCGGGCGAGCAGTACGTC.

The CDR3 DNA reads as TGTGCCAGTAGTATGGACAGGGGGCAGGGGTATCAGCCCCAGCATTTT. Translated, it gives CASSMDRGQGYQPQHF. The chain uses TRBV19 and TRBJ1-5; TRBD1 matches 11 bases. Germline loops: CDR1 LNHDA, CDR2 SQIVND (reference sequence). The CDR3 is 16 amino acids. J lost 5 bases, V lost 3 bases, and 6 bases had no gene match.

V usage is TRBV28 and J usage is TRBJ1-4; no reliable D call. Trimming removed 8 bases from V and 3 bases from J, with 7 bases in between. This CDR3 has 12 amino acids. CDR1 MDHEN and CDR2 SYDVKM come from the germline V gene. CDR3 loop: CASRRANEKLFF. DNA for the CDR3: TGTGCCAGCCGGAGAGCTAATGAAAAACTGTTTTTT.

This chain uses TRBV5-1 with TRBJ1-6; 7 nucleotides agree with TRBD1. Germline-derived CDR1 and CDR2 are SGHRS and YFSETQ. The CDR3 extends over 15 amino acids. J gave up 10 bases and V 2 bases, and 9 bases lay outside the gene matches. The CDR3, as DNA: TGCGCCAGCAGCTTAATACAGGGGCCTGGGTCACCCCTCCACTTT. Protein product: CASSLIQGPGSPLHF.

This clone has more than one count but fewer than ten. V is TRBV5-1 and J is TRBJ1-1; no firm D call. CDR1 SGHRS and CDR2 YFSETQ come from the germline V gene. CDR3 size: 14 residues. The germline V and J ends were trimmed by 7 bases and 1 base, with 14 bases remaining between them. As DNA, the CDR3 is TGCGCCAGCTCTAATGTGGGCACGAACACTGAAGCTTTCTTT. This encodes CASSNVGTNTEAFF.

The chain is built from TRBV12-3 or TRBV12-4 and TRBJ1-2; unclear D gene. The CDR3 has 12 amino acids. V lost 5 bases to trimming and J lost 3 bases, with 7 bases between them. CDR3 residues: CASSNQDYGYTF. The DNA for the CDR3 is TGTGCCAGCAGTAATCAGGACTATGGCTACACCTTC.

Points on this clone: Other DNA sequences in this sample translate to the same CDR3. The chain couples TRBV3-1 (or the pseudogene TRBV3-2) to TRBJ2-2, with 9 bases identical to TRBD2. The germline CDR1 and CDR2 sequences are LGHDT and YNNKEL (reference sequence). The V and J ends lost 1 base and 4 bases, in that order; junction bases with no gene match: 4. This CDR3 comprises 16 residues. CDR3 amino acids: CASSQVAGGPTGELFF. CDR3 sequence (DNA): TGTGCCAGCAGCCAAGTGGCGGGGGGGCCCACCGGGGAGCTGTTTTTT.

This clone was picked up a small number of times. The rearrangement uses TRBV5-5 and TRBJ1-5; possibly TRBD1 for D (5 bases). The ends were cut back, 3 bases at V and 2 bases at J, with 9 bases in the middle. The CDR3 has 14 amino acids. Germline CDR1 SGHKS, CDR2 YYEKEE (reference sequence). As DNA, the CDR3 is TGTGCCAGCAGCTCCAGGGTTGGCAATCAGCCCCAGCATTTT. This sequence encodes CASSSRVGNQPQHF.

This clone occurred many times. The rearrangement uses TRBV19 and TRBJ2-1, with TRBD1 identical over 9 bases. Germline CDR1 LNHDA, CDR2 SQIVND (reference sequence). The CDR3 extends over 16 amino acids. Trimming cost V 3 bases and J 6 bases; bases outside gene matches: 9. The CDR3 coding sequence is TGTGCCAGTAGTATCTTGGACAGGGGAGGTCGCAATGAGCAGTTCTTC. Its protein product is CASSILDRGGRNEQFF.

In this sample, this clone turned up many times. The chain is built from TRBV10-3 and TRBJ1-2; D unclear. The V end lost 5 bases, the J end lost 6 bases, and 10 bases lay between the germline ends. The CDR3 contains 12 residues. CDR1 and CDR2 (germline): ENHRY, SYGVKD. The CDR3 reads CAISPNTDGYTF. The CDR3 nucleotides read TGTGCCATCAGTCCCAATACGGATGGCTACACCTTC.

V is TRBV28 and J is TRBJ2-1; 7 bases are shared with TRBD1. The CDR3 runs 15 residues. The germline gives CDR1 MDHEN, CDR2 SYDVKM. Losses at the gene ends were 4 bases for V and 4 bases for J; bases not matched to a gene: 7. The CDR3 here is CASSSPGQVYNEQFF. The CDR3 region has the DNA TGTGCCAGCAGTTCCCCCGGACAGGTATACAATGAGCAGTTCTTC.